The 26 T cell receptor beta chains below come from one sample, sequenced in a study of Tregs in tolerant kidney transplant recipients. Mixed chimerism was transient after nonmyeloablative marrow transplants from related graft donors. Sequencing was performed with immunoSEQ multiplex PCR; in TCRdb, only in-frame clones are kept and a portion is missing. This table holds roughly 25,000 clones. The sequences come from CD4+ T cells from blood (PBMCs), collected 6 months after the transplant. The receptors were gathered from a human patient who received a combined kidney and bone marrow transplant. Part of the T cell pool may stem from the graft donor.

As to this clone: The read halts 3 residues ahead of the CDR3 end, with the missing end drawn from the germline J gene. The V gene is TRBV2, the J gene TRBJ2-7; 9 bases agree with TRBD2. Germline V gene sequence: CDR1 SNHLY, CDR2 FYNNEI. The CDR3 covers 16 residues. Losses at the gene ends were 1 base for V and 6 bases for J; bases not matched to a gene: 10. Partial CDR3 DNA: TGTGCCAGCAGTGAAGAATATGCGGGAGGGCCCCTCGAG. Translating it yields CASSEEYAGGPLE. The full CDR3 reads CASSEEYAGGPLEQYF.

Remarks on this clone: The CDR3 end is not reached by the read, which stops 3 residues before it; the germline J gene fills it in. V and J are TRBV2 and TRBJ1-1, with D possibly being TRBD1 (5 bases). Trimming removed 6 bases from V and 5 bases from J, with 16 bases in between. Germline-derived CDR1 and CDR2 are SNHLY and FYNNEI. The CDR3 spans 14 residues. CDR3 region: CASRLDIGGTEAFF. Partial CDR3 DNA: TGTGCCAGCAGATTGGACATCGGAGGGACTGAA.

A word on this clone: Coverage ceases 3 residues before the CDR3 finishes, and the germline J gene fills in the end. This rearrangement joins TRBV30 to TRBJ2-3, with D maybe TRBD1 (5 bases). CDR3 size: 13 residues. Germline values: CDR1 GTSNPN, CDR2 SVGIG (reference sequence). The germline V and J ends were trimmed by 0 bases and 4 bases, with 8 bases remaining between them. The sequenced CDR3 bases are TGTGCCTGGAGTGTACAAGGGGCAGATACG. This gives the protein CAWSVQGADT. The CDR3 reads in full as CAWSVQGADTQYF.

Of note for this clone: The read falls 3 residues short of the CDR3 end, and the missing part is taken from the germline J gene. The chain is built from TRBV7-7 and TRBJ1-5; 8 bases align to TRBD1. The CDR3 consists of 17 residues. Germline values: CDR1 SSHAT, CDR2 FNYEAQ (reference sequence). Trimming at V came to 1 base and at J to 0 bases, leaving 5 bases not matched to a gene. The sequenced part of the CDR3 DNA is TGTGCCAGCAGCTTAGAAGGGGACAGGAGTAGCAATCAGCCC. The encoded protein is CASSLEGDRSSNQP. The full CDR3 protein reads CASSLEGDRSSNQPQHF.

As to this clone: The read falls 3 residues short of the CDR3 end, and the missing part is taken from the germline J gene. The chain links TRBV5-1 to TRBJ1-3; D ambiguous. The V gene's germline CDR1 is SGHRS and CDR2 YFSETQ. This CDR3 spans 13 amino acids. V was trimmed by 1 base and J by 4 bases, leaving 6 bases between them. The CDR3 sequence: CASSLNMGNTIYF. The DNA read from the CDR3 is TGCGCCAGCAGCTTGAACATGGGAAACACC.

In the case of this clone: Coverage ceases 3 residues before the CDR3 finishes, and the germline J gene fills in the end. This sequence joins TRBV18 and TRBJ2-1; D perhaps matches TRBD2 (6 bases). Germline CDR1 is KGHSH and CDR2 is LQKENI. The CDR3 extends over 16 amino acids. Trimming removed 4 bases from V and 0 bases from J, with 13 bases in between. The CDR3 protein is CASSRTISSSYNEQFF. CDR3 DNA, as far as it was read: TGTGCCAGCTCACGGACTATCTCGAGCTCCTACAATGAG.

Remarks on this clone: Sequencing ends 3 residues short of the CDR3 end; the germline J gene provides the rest. The chain combines TRBV2 with TRBJ1-1; 7 bases are shared with TRBD1. Germline loops: CDR1 SNHLY, CDR2 FYNNEI. V lost 3 bases and J lost 7; bases outside the gene matches: 5. This CDR3 region has 13 residues. The DNA read from the CDR3 is TGTGCCAGCAGTGACACAGGGGAGGATGAA. The encoded protein is CASSDTGEDE. In full, the CDR3 is CASSDTGEDEAFF.

CDR3 DNA (partial): TGCGCCAGCAGCTCAGGCTCTATGAACACTGAA. Its protein is CASSSGSMNTE. The whole CDR3 is CASSSGSMNTEAFF. This sequence joins TRBV5-1 and TRBJ1-1; D gene ambiguous. The read is 3 residues too short to cover the CDR3 end, so that end is filled in from the germline J gene. V was clipped by 3 bases and J by 0 bases, with 9 bases between them. Per the germline V gene, CDR1 is SGHRS and CDR2 is YFSETQ. The CDR3 sequence is 14 residues long.

Concerning this clone itself: The read halts 3 residues ahead of the CDR3 end, with the missing end drawn from the germline J gene. The rearrangement joins TRBV7-2 to TRBJ1-2; 8 positions match TRBD1. The CDR3 runs to 14 residues. Germline CDR1 and CDR2: SGHTA and FQGNSA. Incomplete CDR3 DNA: TGTGCCAGCAGCTCCCGGACAGGGAGGTACGGC. The encoded protein is CASSSRTGRYG. In full, the CDR3 is CASSSRTGRYGYTF.

This clone registers medium-sized by frequency. Coverage ceases 3 residues before the CDR3 finishes, and the germline J gene fills in the end. V usage is TRBV5-6 and J usage is TRBJ1-1, with D possibly being TRBD1 (5 bases). This CDR3 is 13 amino acids long. CDR1 is SGHDT and CDR2 is YYEEEE in the germline V gene. CDR3 bases read: TGTGCCAGCAGCTTTGGCGCGGGGCGGGAG. As protein: CASSFGAGRE. The whole CDR3 reads CASSFGAGREAFF. The variable domain in full, completed from reference TRBV5-6 and TRBJ1-1, reads DAGVTQSPTHLIKTRGQQVTLRCSPKSGHDTVSWYQQALGQGPQFIFQYYEEEERQRGNFPDRFSGHQFPNYSSELNVNALLLGDSALYLCASSFGAGREAFFGQGTRLTVV.

A note on this clone: Read data end 3 residues before the CDR3 end; the end is taken from the germline J gene. This sequence joins TRBV7-2 and TRBJ2-7, with a tentative D call TRBD1 (7 bases). Germline-derived CDR1 and CDR2 are SGHTA and FQGNSA. This CDR3 comprises 13 residues. Trimming removed 3 bases at V and 4 bases at J, with 10 bases between. The DNA read from the CDR3 is TGTGCCAGCAGCTTGACAGGGAGGTACGAG. It codes for CASSLTGRYE. The entire CDR3 protein reads CASSLTGRYEQYF.

The covered CDR3 bases are TGCAGTGCTAGAGAAGGGGGCTCTGGAAACACC. Translating gives CSAREGGSGNT. The full-length CDR3 reads as CSAREGGSGNTIYF. The chain employs TRBV20-1 and TRBJ1-3, with D perhaps matching TRBD1 (6 bases). The sequenced fragment ends 3 residues before the CDR3 boundary, so the rest is inferred from the germline J gene. There are 14 residues in the CDR3. Per germline, CDR1 DFQATT and CDR2 SNEGSKA (reference sequence). Trimming took off 0 bases at V and 0 bases at J, with 6 bases between the two ends.

For this clone: The read comes to an end 3 residues before the CDR3 does, leaving the germline J gene to fill in the end. V gene TRBV19 combines with J gene TRBJ2-7, with 11 bases that match TRBD2. Looked up from germline, CDR1 is LNHDA and CDR2 is SQIVND (reference sequence). This CDR3 has 16 residues. The trim removed 5 bases at V and 0 bases at J, leaving 6 bases unmatched. The DNA read from the CDR3 is TGTGCCAGTAGTCTAGCTACTAGCGGGGGCTCCTACGAG. Protein: CASSLATSGGSYE. Given in full, the CDR3 is CASSLATSGGSYEQYF.

A remark on this clone: The CDR3 end falls 3 residues outside the read, so it is completed with the germline J gene. The rearrangement joins TRBV11-2 to TRBJ1-4; 9 bases agree with TRBD1. The CDR3 spans 15 residues. From germline, CDR1 is SGHAT and CDR2 FQNNGV. The V gene end was trimmed by 5 bases and the J gene end by 6 bases; junction bases not matched to a gene: 7. The CDR3 DNA, read in part, is TGTGCCAGCAGCCGACCCGGACAGGGGTATGAAAAA. It codes for CASSRPGQGYEK. The complete CDR3 reads CASSRPGQGYEKLFF.

Comment on this clone: The read finishes 3 residues shy of the CDR3 end, and the germline J gene is used to complete it. The chain is built from TRBV11-1 and TRBJ1-5; D unclear. CDR3 length: 15 amino acids. Trimming removed 1 base at V and 1 base at J, with 8 bases between. The germline gives CDR1 SGHAT, CDR2 FQDESV (reference sequence). The part of the CDR3 DNA that was read is TGTGCCAGCAGCTTAGGCGGTGCGAGCAATCAGCCC. Protein product: CASSLGGASNQP. In full, the CDR3 reads CASSLGGASNQPQHF.

CDR3 DNA, as far as it was read: TGCGCCAGCAGTCCGGGACAGGGGGTGGGATGCAATCAGCCC. It codes for CASSPGQGVGCNQP. The CDR3, in full, reads CASSPGQGVGCNQPQHF. This sequence joins TRBV23-1 and TRBJ1-5; TRBD1 matches 11 bases. The CDR3 end lies 3 residues beyond the end of the read and is filled in from the germline J gene. TRBV23-1 is an open reading frame whose function is uncertain. This CDR3 comprises 17 residues. V trimming: 4 bases; J trimming: 2 bases; junction bases outside the gene matches: 7.

On this clone itself: The read terminates 3 residues ahead of where the CDR3 ends, so the germline J gene completes it. The chain links TRBV11-2 to TRBJ2-5; possibly TRBD1 for D (5 bases). CDR1 is SGHAT and CDR2 is FQNNGV in the germline V gene. The CDR3 covers 15 residues. Trimming took 7 bases from V and 1 from J, leaving 16 bases between them. CDR3 bases read: TGTGCCAGCACCTACCAAGGGGCGGCCCAAGAGACC. This sequence encodes CASTYQGAAQET. The full-length CDR3 reads as CASTYQGAAQETQYF.

Remarks on this clone: The CDR3 end falls 3 residues outside the read, so it is completed with the germline J gene. The genes are TRBV18 and TRBJ1-1; D gene ambiguous. Germline V lookup: CDR1 KGHSH, CDR2 LQKENI. The CDR3 length is 11 residues. The chain's CDR3 is CASSGLRRAFF. Incomplete CDR3 DNA: TGTGCCAGCTCAGGACTCCGGAGA.

Points on this clone: The sequence runs out 3 residues before the end of the CDR3; the remainder is reconstructed from the germline J gene. The V and J genes are TRBV20-1 and TRBJ1-1, with D unclear. The CDR3 covers 17 residues. Germline values: CDR1 DFQATT, CDR2 SNEGSKA (reference sequence). V was shortened by 6 bases and J by 0 bases, with 23 bases between the two germline ends. The CDR3 DNA, read in part, is TGCAGTGCCCTTAACTCGGTGGGCAGAACTCTGAACACTGAA. Its protein is CSALNSVGRTLNTE. The CDR3 in full is CSALNSVGRTLNTEAFF.

About this clone itself: The sequence runs out 3 residues before the end of the CDR3; the remainder is reconstructed from the germline J gene. This chain joins TRBV20-1 and TRBJ2-3; 10 bases fit TRBD2. Germline CDR1 DFQATT, CDR2 SNEGSKA (reference sequence). The CDR3 is made up of 13 amino acids. Trimming removed 6 bases from V and 3 bases from J; junction bases left unmatched: 3. The CDR3 sequence: CSAPSGSTDTQYF. The sequenced part of the CDR3 DNA is TGCAGTGCCCCTAGCGGGAGTACAGATACG.

Concerning this clone itself: The read stops 3 residues short of the end of the CDR3; the missing end is completed from the germline J gene. V usage is TRBV20-1 and J usage is TRBJ1-4, with D uncertain. There are 11 residues in the CDR3. Germline CDR1 reads DFQATT; CDR2 reads SNEGSKA (reference sequence). V shed 0 bases and J shed 8 bases, with 4 bases lying between them. The CDR3 region is CSARDAEKLFF. Incomplete CDR3 DNA: TGCAGTGCTAGAGATGCGGAAAAA.

As to this clone: The sequence runs out 3 residues before the end of the CDR3; the remainder is reconstructed from the germline J gene. The rearrangement joins TRBV7-2 to TRBJ1-2; TRBD1 agrees at 8 bases. Germline CDR1 is SGHTA and CDR2 is FQGNSA. This CDR3 region has 13 residues. CDR3 DNA, as far as it was read: TGTGCCAGCAGCCAGGGGGCAGGGGGCGGC. Protein: CASSQGAGGG. The full CDR3 sequence reads CASSQGAGGGYTF.

This clone ranks as medium-sized in terms of frequency. The CDR3 end is not reached by the read, which stops 3 residues before it; the germline J gene fills it in. V gene TRBV5-1 combines with J gene TRBJ1-2, with unresolved D. The V gene lost 4 bases and the J gene lost 4 bases, with 14 bases spanning the gap. Per the germline V gene, CDR1 is SGHRS and CDR2 is YFSETQ. This CDR3 spans 14 amino acids. CDR3 DNA (partial): TGCGCCAGCAGCCCGGCCACAGAAGGCTATGGC. Translated: CASSPATEGYG. From start to end, the CDR3 is CASSPATEGYGYTF.

Concerning this clone itself: The CDR3 extends 3 residues past the end of the read, so its final part is completed from the germline J gene. The rearrangement uses TRBV19 and TRBJ2-7; TRBD1 matches at 9 bases. The junction had 7 bases not matched to a gene; V was cut back by 5 bases and J by 5 bases. This CDR3 spans 14 amino acids. Germline CDR1 and CDR2: LNHDA and SQIVND (reference sequence). CDR3: CASSAGTGPHEQYF. The DNA read from the CDR3 is TGTGCCAGTAGTGCCGGGACAGGGCCCCACGAG.

In regard to this clone: The CDR3 end lies 3 residues beyond the end of the read and is filled in from the germline J gene. The chain carries TRBV18 and TRBJ2-7; unclear D gene. Trimming took 5 bases from V and 5 from J, leaving 7 bases between them. Germline assignment: CDR1 KGHSH and CDR2 LQKENI. CDR3 length: 11 residues. CDR3 residues: CASSNMDEQYF. CDR3 DNA (partial): TGTGCCAGCTCAAACATGGACGAG.

As concerns this clone: The CDR3 is cut off 3 residues early in the read; its end comes from the germline J gene. V gene TRBV6-2 or TRBV6-3 combines with J gene TRBJ2-5; 7 bases align to TRBD2. Germline assignment: CDR1 MNHEY and CDR2 SVGEGT. After removal of 4 bases from V and 4 bases from J, the junction contained 3 bases not matched to a gene. The CDR3 loop spans 13 amino acids. The covered CDR3 bases are TGTGCCAGCAGTTGGGGACTATCAGAGACC. Protein product: CASSWGLSET. The whole CDR3 reads CASSWGLSETQYF.